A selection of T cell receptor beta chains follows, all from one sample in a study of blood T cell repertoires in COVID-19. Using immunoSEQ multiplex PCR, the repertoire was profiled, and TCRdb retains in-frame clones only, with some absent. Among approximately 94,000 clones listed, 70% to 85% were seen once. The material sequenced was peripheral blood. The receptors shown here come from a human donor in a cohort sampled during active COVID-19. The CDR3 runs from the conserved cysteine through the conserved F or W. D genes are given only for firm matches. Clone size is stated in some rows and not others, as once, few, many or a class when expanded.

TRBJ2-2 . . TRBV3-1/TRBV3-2 CASSFLYTGELFF TGTGCCAGCAGCTTTCTATACACCGGGGAGCTGTTTTTT
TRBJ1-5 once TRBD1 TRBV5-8 CASIPQGYSNQPQHF TGTGCCAGCATCCCACAGGGGTATAGCAATCAGCCCCAGCATTTT
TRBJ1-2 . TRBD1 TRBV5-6 CASSPIGTVVYGYTF TGTGCCAGCAGCCCCATAGGGACAGTGGTCTATGGCTACACCTTC
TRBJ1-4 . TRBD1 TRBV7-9 CASSPGQGSTNEKLFF TGTGCCAGCAGCCCAGGACAGGGTTCAACTAATGAAAAACTGTTTTTT
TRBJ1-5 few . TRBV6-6 CASRPTGNNQPQHF TGTGCCAGCAGACCTACAGGGAACAATCAGCCCCAGCATTTT
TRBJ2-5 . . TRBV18 CASSLGQQETQYF TGTGCCAGCTCACTCGGACAGCAAGAGACCCAGTACTTC
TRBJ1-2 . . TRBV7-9 CASSLGLGTNYGYTF TGTGCCAGCAGCTTAGGACTAGGCACAAACTATGGCTACACCTTC
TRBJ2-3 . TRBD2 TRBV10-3 CAISVGTTGGADTQYF TGTGCCATCAGTGTTGGAACTACGGGAGGGGCAGATACGCAGTATTTT
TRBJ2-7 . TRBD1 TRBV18 CASSPGQGPESAYF TGTGCCAGCTCACCCGGACAGGGCCCCGAGAGCGCGTACTTC
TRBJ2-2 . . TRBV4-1 CASSQAQGSGGNTGELFF TGCGCCAGCAGCCAAGCCCAAGGGAGCGGAGGAAACACCGGGGAGCTGTTTTTT
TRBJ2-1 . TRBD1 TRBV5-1 CASRADRGQNEQFF TGCGCCAGCAGAGCAGACAGGGGTCAGAATGAGCAGTTCTTC
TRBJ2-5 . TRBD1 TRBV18 CASSQQGMEETQYF TGTGCCAGCTCACAACAGGGGATGGAGGAGACCCAGTACTTC
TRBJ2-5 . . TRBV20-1 CSARKLETQYF TGCAGTGCTAGGAAACTAGAGACCCAGTACTTC
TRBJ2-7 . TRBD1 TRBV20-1 CSAYRGHEQYF TGCAGTGCGTACAGGGGCCACGAGCAGTACTTC
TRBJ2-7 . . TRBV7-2 CASSAAYEQYF TGTGCCAGCAGCGCGGCCTACGAGCAGTACTTC
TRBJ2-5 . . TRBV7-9 CASSPTRDFRETQYF TGTGCCAGCAGCCCCACCCGGGACTTCAGGGAGACCCAGTACTTC
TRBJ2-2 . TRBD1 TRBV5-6 CASKQGWGTGELFF TGTGCCAGCAAACAGGGGTGGGGCACCGGGGAGCTGTTTTTT
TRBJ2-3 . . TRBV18 CASSPPERAQYF TGTGCCAGCTCACCACCGGAGCGGGCGCAGTATTTT
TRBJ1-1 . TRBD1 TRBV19 CASSQGAPVNTEAFF TGTGCCAGTAGCCAGGGGGCCCCAGTGAACACTGAAGCTTTCTTT
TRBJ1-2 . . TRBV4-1 CASSQDLQGALYGYTF TGCGCCAGCAGCCAAGATCTACAGGGTGCCCTCTATGGCTACACCTTC
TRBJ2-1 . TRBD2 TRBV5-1 CASSWRAGDLYNEQFF TGCGCCAGCAGCTGGCGGGCGGGAGATCTCTACAATGAGCAGTTCTTC
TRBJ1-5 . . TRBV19 CASREGRWNQPQHF TGTGCCAGTAGGGAGGGACGATGGAATCAGCCCCAGCATTTT
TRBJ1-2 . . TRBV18 CASSRDSTRANYGYTF TGTGCCAGCTCACGCGATTCTACTAGAGCTAACTATGGCTACACCTTC
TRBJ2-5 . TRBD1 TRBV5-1 CASSGGTGGRETQYF TGCGCCAGCAGCGGCGGGACAGGGGGCCGAGAGACCCAGTACTTC
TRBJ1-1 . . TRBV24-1 CATSDQGGTEAFF TGTGCCACCAGTGATCAGGGAGGCACTGAAGCTTTCTTT
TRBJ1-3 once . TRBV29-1 CSVDRQLEGNTIYF TGCAGCGTTGATCGACAGTTAGAGGGAAACACCATATATTTT
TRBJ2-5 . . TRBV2 CASSIHRVQQETQYF TGTGCCAGCAGCATTCACAGGGTTCAGCAAGAGACCCAGTACTTC
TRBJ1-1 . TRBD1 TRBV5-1 CASSAGQGAQGNTEAFF TGCGCCAGCAGCGCAGGACAGGGGGCGCAGGGTAACACTGAAGCTTTCTTT
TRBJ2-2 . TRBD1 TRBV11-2 CASSLRTGATGELFF TGTGCCAGCAGCTTACGGACAGGGGCTACCGGGGAGCTGTTTTTT
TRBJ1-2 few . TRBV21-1 CASSKEGQGAGYGYTF TGTGCCAGCAGCAAAGAGGGACAGGGGGCAGGCTATGGCTACACCTTC
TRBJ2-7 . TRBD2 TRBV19 CASTTGRGGFYEQYF TGTGCCAGTACCACAGGTCGGGGGGGATTCTACGAGCAGTACTTC
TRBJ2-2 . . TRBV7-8 CASSLVVGQRNTGELFF TGTGCCAGCAGCTTAGTCGTGGGGCAGAGGAACACCGGGGAGCTGTTTTTT
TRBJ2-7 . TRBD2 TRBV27 CASSSFSGVVSEQYF TGTGCCAGCAGTTCATTTAGCGGGGTAGTATCCGAGCAGTACTTC
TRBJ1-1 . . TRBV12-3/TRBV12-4 CASSSSPFGAFF TGTGCCAGCAGTTCGTCCCCCTTCGGGGCTTTCTTT
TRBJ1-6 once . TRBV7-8 CASSPVTGNSPLHF TGTGCCAGCAGCCCCGTTACGGGGAATTCACCCCTCCACTTT
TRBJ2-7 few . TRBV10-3 CAISESISGYEQYF TGTGCCATCAGTGAGTCGATTTCAGGCTACGAGCAGTACTTC
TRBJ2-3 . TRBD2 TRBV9 CASSVTRTSGYTSTDTQYF TGTGCCAGCAGCGTAACGAGGACTAGCGGATATACTAGCACAGATACGCAGTATTTT
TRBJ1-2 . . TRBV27 CASSPTLTGGNYGYTF TGTGCCAGCAGTCCGACCCTGACAGGCGGGAACTATGGCTACACCTTC
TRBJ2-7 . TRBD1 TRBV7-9 CASSPQGALGEQYF TGTGCCAGCAGCCCGCAGGGGGCGCTGGGGGAGCAGTACTTC
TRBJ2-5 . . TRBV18 CASSPQTQETQYF TGTGCCAGCTCACCTCAGACACAAGAGACCCAGTACTTC